Presented here are 18 T cell receptor beta chains from one specimen sequenced in a study of radiotherapy plus CTLA-4 blockade in lung cancer. The assay was immunoSEQ multiplex PCR, and TCRdb's table has in-frame clones only and misses some. This sample has 53,000 or so clones, with 75% to 90% found just once. The specimen comprised peripheral blood, sampled from a patient treated with radiotherapy plus ipilimumab. These receptors were taken from a human donor with non-small cell lung cancer that progressed on radiotherapy plus ipilimumab. Some clones in this sample may be carry-over from other donors' samples.

The chain carries TRBV6-5 and TRBJ2-3; D is ambiguous. This CDR3 is 16 amino acids long. Germline V gene lookup returns CDR1 MNHEY and CDR2 SVGAGI. With 0 bases removed from V and 0 bases from J, the gap between germline ends came to 10 bases. Here the CDR3 DNA reads TGTGCCAGCAGTTACTCTGTCGTTACTAGCACAGATACGCAGTATTTT. The encoded protein is CASSYSVVTSTDTQYF.

This clone was seen once. This chain links TRBV7-2 with TRBJ2-1; TRBD2 agrees at 8 bases. The V gene's germline CDR1 is SGHTA and CDR2 FQGNSA. The trim removed 5 bases at V and 5 bases at J, leaving 17 bases unmatched. This CDR3 contains 18 residues. Written as DNA, the CDR3 is TGTGCCAGCAGCAAAAGGTATTCAGCGGGAGTAAAGGACAATGAGCAGTTCTTC. It yields the protein CASSKRYSAGVKDNEQFF.

This chain connects TRBV12-5 to TRBJ2-3; TRBD1 agrees at 7 bases. Germline CDR1 is LGHNT and CDR2 is FRNRAP. CDR3 length equals 15 residues. V trimming: 3 bases; J trimming: 2 bases; junction bases outside the gene matches: 5. CDR3 DNA: TGTGCTAGTGGTTTCAGACAGGGACCCACAGATACGCAGTATTTT. As protein: CASGFRQGPTDTQYF. Supplemented by reference TRBV12-5 and TRBJ2-3, the full variable domain reads DARVTQTPRHKVTEMGQEVTMRCQPILGHNTVFWYRQTMMQGLELLAYFRNRAPLDDSGMPKDRFSAEMPDATLATLKIQPSEPRDSAVYFCASGFRQGPTDTQYFGPGTRLTVL.

The chain employs TRBV6-5 and TRBJ1-5, with unresolved D. Between the trimmed V and J ends, which lost 4 bases and 2 bases, there was a span of 12 bases. Germline loops: CDR1 MNHEY, CDR2 SVGAGI. The CDR3 sequence is 15 residues long. Written as DNA, the CDR3 is TGTGCCAGCAGTTTAGCGGGGTTGCGCAATCAGCCCCAGCATTTT. Amino acid sequence: CASSLAGLRNQPQHF.

The chain couples TRBV6-5 to TRBJ2-7; D not certain. CDR3 length equals 13 residues. Trimming removed 6 bases at V and 6 bases at J, with 15 bases between. Germline assignment: CDR1 MNHEY and CDR2 SVGAGI. Written as DNA, the CDR3 is TGTGCCAGCAGCGCCGTTGGGCGTGGCGAGCAGTACTTC. Protein: CASSAVGRGEQYF.

This chain joins TRBV9 and TRBJ2-3; TRBD2 aligns across 11 bases. Germline CDR1 and CDR2: SGDLS and YYNGEE. This CDR3 has 21 residues. The V and J ends lost 5 bases and 0 bases, in that order; junction bases with no gene match: 20. This CDR3 reads CASSNPTGKLAGATSTDTQYF. CDR3 sequence (DNA): TGTGCCAGCAGTAACCCAACTGGAAAACTAGCGGGAGCTACTAGCACAGATACGCAGTATTTT.

J is TRBJ1-5 and V is TRBV19; TRBD1 is a possible D gene (6 bases). The CDR3 contains 14 residues. The germline gives CDR1 LNHDA, CDR2 SQIVND (reference sequence). V was shortened by 4 bases and J by 9 bases, with 16 bases between the two germline ends. The CDR3 loop reads CASSTTGTLWPQHF. DNA for the CDR3: TGTGCCAGTAGTACCACCGGGACACTCTGGCCCCAGCATTTT.

The chain couples TRBV27 to TRBJ1-1; perhaps TRBD1 as D (6 bases). V shed 4 bases and J shed 5 bases, with 14 bases lying between them. This CDR3 has 14 residues. Germline V gene data show CDR1 as MNHEY and CDR2 as SMNVEV (reference sequence). CDR3 nucleotide sequence: TGTGCCAGCAGTTCGGGACAATGGGGTACTGAAGCTTTCTTT. Its protein product is CASSSGQWGTEAFF.

The chain uses TRBV27 and TRBJ2-6; D gene unclear. The ends were cut back, 3 bases at V and 0 bases at J, with 3 bases in the middle. This CDR3 spans 14 amino acids. The germline CDR1 and CDR2 sequences are MNHEY and SMNVEV (reference sequence). CDR3 residues: CASSFYSGANVLTF. CDR3 nucleotides: TGTGCCAGCAGTTTTTACTCTGGGGCCAACGTCCTGACTTTC.

The chain links TRBV15 to TRBJ2-2, with D possibly being TRBD2 (7 bases). This CDR3 is 16 amino acids long. V gave up 7 bases and J gave up 4 bases, with 19 bases separating them. CDR1 is LNHNV, CDR2 YYDKDF, per germline (reference sequence). CDR3 in DNA: TGTGCCACCAAGGGGGTTCGGGCGGGAGCCACCGGGGAGCTGTTTTTT. Encoded protein: CATKGVRAGATGELFF. The full variable domain, its missing parts supplied by reference TRBV15 and TRBJ2-2, is DAMVIQNPRYQVTQFGKPVTLSCSQTLNHNVMYWYQQKSSQAPKLLFHYYDKDFNNEADTPDNFQSRRPNTSFCFLDIRSPGLGDTAMYLCATKGVRAGATGELFFGEGSRLTVL.

This clone was seen a few times. The chain couples TRBV6-6 to TRBJ1-2; no definite D call. This CDR3 region has 12 residues. The V end lost 7 bases, the J end lost 2 bases, and 8 bases lay between the germline ends. Per germline, CDR1 MNHNY and CDR2 SVGAGI (reference sequence). CDR3 nucleotides: TGTGCCAGCACAGAAGCGAACTATGGCTACACCTTC. Residues: CASTEANYGYTF.

The rearrangement uses TRBV15 and TRBJ2-7; D call uncertain. The length of the CDR3 is 16 residues. Germline V CDR1 and CDR2: LNHNV, YYDKDF (reference sequence). Trimming removed 0 bases at V and 0 bases at J, with 12 bases between. The DNA for the CDR3 is TGTGCCACCAGCAGAGATTCAGTCCCATACTCCTACGAGCAGTACTTC. Translation gives CATSRDSVPYSYEQYF.

This clone has just one count. The chain is built from TRBV6-6 and TRBJ1-1, with D tentatively TRBD1 (5 bases). The V end lost 2 bases, the J end lost 6 bases, and 10 bases lay between the germline ends. Germline-derived CDR1 and CDR2 are MNHNY and SVGAGI (reference sequence). This CDR3 spans 13 amino acids. CDR3 bases: TGTGCCAGCAGTTACATTCCGACAGCTGAAGCTTTCTTT. This sequence encodes CASSYIPTAEAFF.

V and J are TRBV5-1 and TRBJ2-1; 9 nucleotides agree with TRBD1. V gave up 0 bases and J gave up 6 bases; unmatched junction bases: 10. This CDR3 is 17 amino acids long. In germline, CDR1 is SGHRS, CDR2 YFSETQ. Here the CDR3 DNA reads TGCGCCAGCAGCTTGGCCGTTTTCGGACAGGGGCTCAATGAGCAGTTCTTC. Translating it yields CASSLAVFGQGLNEQFF.

The chain uses TRBV2 and TRBJ1-2, with 7 bases aligning to TRBD1. V lost 7 bases and J lost 4; bases outside the gene matches: 3. Germline V gene lookup returns CDR1 SNHLY and CDR2 FYNNEI. The CDR3 is 12 amino acids. The CDR3 is CASTGQSYGYTF. The CDR3 DNA reads as TGTGCCAGCACGGGACAGAGCTATGGCTACACCTTC.

The chain joins TRBV27 to TRBJ1-4; 8 bases match TRBD1. The CDR3 extends over 16 amino acids. Germline V CDR1 and CDR2: MNHEY, SMNVEV (reference sequence). Trimming at V came to 7 bases and at J to 3 bases, leaving 10 bases not matched to a gene. DNA of the CDR3: TGTGCCAGCACCGACTCCAGGGGGCTTGCTAATGAAAAACTGTTTTTT. Protein sequence: CASTDSRGLANEKLFF. Supplemented by reference TRBV27 and TRBJ1-4, the full variable domain reads EAQVTQNPRYLITVTGKKLTVTCSQNMNHEYMSWYRQDPGLGLRQIYYSMNVEVTDKGDVPEGYKVSRKEKRNFPLILESPSPNQTSLYFCASTDSRGLANEKLFFGSGTQLSVL.

The chain is built from TRBV10-3 and TRBJ2-1; D not resolved. The V end lost 7 bases, the J end lost 3 bases, and 7 bases lay between the germline ends. Germline CDR1 reads ENHRY; CDR2 reads SYGVKD. The CDR3 is 12 amino acids. This chain's CDR3 is CAIKDFYNEQFF. The CDR3 nucleotides read TGTGCCATCAAAGACTTCTACAATGAGCAGTTCTTC.

This chain uses TRBV25-1 with TRBJ2-1, with unresolved D. Germline loops: CDR1 MGHDK, CDR2 SYGVNS. This CDR3 contains 14 residues. Trimming took 6 bases from V and 0 from J, leaving 9 bases between them. The CDR3 bases are TGTGCCAGCAGGCCCAGTTCCTCCTACAATGAGCAGTTCTTC. Residues: CASRPSSSYNEQFF. The full variable domain, its missing parts supplied by reference TRBV25-1 and TRBJ2-1, is EADIYQTPRYLVIGTGKKITLECSQTMGHDKMYWYQQDPGMELHLIHYSYGVNSTEKGDLSSESTVSRIRTEHFPLTLESARPSHTSQYLCASRPSSSYNEQFFGPGTRLTVL.